This T cell receptor beta chain was identified during a study of OX40 agonist ivuxolimab in advanced cancers. Measured with immunoSEQ multiplex PCR; TCRdb has only the in-frame clones, and not every one. The sample has 55,000 to 75,000 clones; approximately 90% are singletons. Patients with a history of autoimmune disease or on systemic immunosuppression were excluded. Germline V CDR1 and CDR2: MGHRA, YSYEKL. The CDR3 runs 15 residues. V trimming: 6 bases; J trimming: 7 bases; junction bases outside the gene matches: 6. The sample was CD4+ or CD8+ T cells sorted from blood, taken in a trial of the OX40 agonist ivuxolimab. V is TRBV4-1 and J is TRBJ2-1; 13 bases align to TRBD2. The origin of this receptor is an adult with an advanced solid tumor such as melanoma, head and neck, liver or kidney cancer. The CDR3: CASRPLAGGGNEQFF. The CDR3, as DNA: TGCGCCAGCAGGCCACTAGCGGGAGGGGGGAATGAGCAGTTCTTC.